This T cell receptor beta chain was recovered during a study of circulating and synovial CD4+ cells in juvenile arthritis. Study conclusions and caveats: Some such blood samples were as oligoclonal as synovium.

The CDR3 is made up of 13 amino acids. Per germline, CDR1 KGHSH and CDR2 LQKENI. V shed 1 base and J shed 6 bases, with 9 bases lying between them. As regards this clone: Its antigen is unidentified.

Profiled with immunoSEQ multiplex PCR; TCRdb holds only in-frame clones, not every one. The sample yields about 33,000 clones, over 90% seen once. This clonotype was sampled from a human donor with juvenile idiopathic arthritis. The sample taken for sequencing was CD4+ T cells from blood. The chain joins TRBV18 to TRBJ1-2, with a tentative D call TRBD1 (5 bases). The CDR3 protein is CASSPLKGDGYTF. The CDR3 coding sequence is TGTGCCAGCTCACCACTTAAAGGGGATGGCTACACCTTC.